This TCR beta chain came from a study of blood T cell repertoires in COVID-19. Trimming stripped 4 bases from V and 8 bases from J, with 23 bases between. This CDR3 is built from 16 residues. CDR1 is MNHEY, CDR2 SMNVEV, per germline (reference sequence). Using immunoSEQ multiplex PCR, the repertoire was profiled, and TCRdb retains in-frame clones only, with some absent. Of about 140,000 clones listed, 80% to 85% are singletons. The receptor was derived from a man aged 25 to 40 with COVID-19, enrolled during active disease. Material for sequencing was peripheral blood. This chain connects TRBV27 to TRBJ1-2; D might be TRBD1 (5 bases). In DNA form, the CDR3 reads TGTGCCAGCAGTTCTTTATTGATGCAGGGCGGTATCGGCTACACCTTC. Its protein product is CASSSLLMQGGIGYTF.